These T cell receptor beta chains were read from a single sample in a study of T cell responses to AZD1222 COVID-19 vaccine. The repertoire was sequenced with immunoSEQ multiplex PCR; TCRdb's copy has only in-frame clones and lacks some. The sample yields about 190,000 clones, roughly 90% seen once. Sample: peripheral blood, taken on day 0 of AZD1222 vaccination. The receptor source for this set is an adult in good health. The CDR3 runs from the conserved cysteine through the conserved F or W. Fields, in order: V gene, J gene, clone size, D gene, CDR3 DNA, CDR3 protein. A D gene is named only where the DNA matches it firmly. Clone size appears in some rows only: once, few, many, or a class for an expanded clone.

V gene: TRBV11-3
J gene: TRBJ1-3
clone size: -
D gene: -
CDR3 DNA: TGTGCCAGCAGCTTAAGGGAGGCGAAATCTGGAAACACCATATATTTT
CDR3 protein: CASSLREAKSGNTIYF

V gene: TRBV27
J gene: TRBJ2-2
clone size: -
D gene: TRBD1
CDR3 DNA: TGTGCCAGCAACCAAGGGGGCTTTGGCACCGGGGAGCTGTTTTTT
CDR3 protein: CASNQGGFGTGELFF

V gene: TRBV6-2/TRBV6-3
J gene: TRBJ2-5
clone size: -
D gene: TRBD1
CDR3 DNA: TGTGCCAGCAGTTACCTCAGGGGGCGGGAGACCCAGTACTTC
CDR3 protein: CASSYLRGRETQYF

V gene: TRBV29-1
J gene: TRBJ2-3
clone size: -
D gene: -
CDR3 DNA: TGCAGCGTTGAAGTTACACAGGGACCAGATACGCAGTATTTT
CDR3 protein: CSVEVTQGPDTQYF

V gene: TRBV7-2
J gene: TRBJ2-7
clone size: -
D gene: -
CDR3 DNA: TGTGCCAGCAGCAGGTCGGGGCTAGCTACCGACGAGCAGTACTTC
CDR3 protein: CASSRSGLATDEQYF

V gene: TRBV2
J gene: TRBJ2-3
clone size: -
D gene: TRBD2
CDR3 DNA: TGTGCCAGCACAAGTGAGGGACTAGCGGGAGTTCATACGCAGTATTTT
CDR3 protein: CASTSEGLAGVHTQYF

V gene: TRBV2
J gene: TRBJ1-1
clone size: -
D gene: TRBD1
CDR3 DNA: TGTGCCAGCAAAGCTAGGGGGCTGAACACTGAAGCTTTCTTT
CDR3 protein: CASKARGLNTEAFF

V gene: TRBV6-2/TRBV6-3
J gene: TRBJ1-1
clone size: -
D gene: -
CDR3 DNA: TGTGCCAGCAGCGGTGACAAAGCTGAAGCTTTCTTT
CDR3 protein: CASSGDKAEAFF

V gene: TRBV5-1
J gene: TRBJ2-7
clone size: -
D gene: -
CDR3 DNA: TGCGCCAGCAGCCCACGCCCGACCTCCTACGAGCAGTACTTC
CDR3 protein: CASSPRPTSYEQYF

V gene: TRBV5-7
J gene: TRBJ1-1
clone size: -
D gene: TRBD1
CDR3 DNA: TGTGCCAGCAGCTTGCCCGATTGGACAGGGGATCGGAACACTGAAGCTTTCTTT
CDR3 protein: CASSLPDWTGDRNTEAFF

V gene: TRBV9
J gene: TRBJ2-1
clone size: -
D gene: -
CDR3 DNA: TGTGCCAGCAGCCCCGATGGGCGCCGCCAGTTCTTC
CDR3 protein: CASSPDGRRQFF

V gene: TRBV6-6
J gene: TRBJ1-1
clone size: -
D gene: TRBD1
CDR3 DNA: TGTGCCAGCAGTTACTTCACAGGGGGCACTGAAGCTTTCTTT
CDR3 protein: CASSYFTGGTEAFF

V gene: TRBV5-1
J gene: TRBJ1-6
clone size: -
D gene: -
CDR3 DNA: TGCGCCAGCAGCCCACAAGCAGGGTCTGGCTCACCCCTCCACTTT
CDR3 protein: CASSPQAGSGSPLHF

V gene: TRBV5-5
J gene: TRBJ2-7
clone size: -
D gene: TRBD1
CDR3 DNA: TGTGCCAGCAGCCCGGGACAGGGTACAAACGAGCAGTACTTC
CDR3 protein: CASSPGQGTNEQYF

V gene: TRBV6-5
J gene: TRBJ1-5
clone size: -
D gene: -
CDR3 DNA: TGTGCCAGCGGAAGGGGTCAGCCCCAGCATTTT
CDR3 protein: CASGRGQPQHF

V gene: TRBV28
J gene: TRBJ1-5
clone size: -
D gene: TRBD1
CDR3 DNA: TGTGCCAGCAGTTTCTTCTGGACAGGGGGGGGCAATCAGCCCCAGCATTTT
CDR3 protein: CASSFFWTGGGNQPQHF

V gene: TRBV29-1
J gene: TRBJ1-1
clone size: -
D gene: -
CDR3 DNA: TGCAGCGTTGAATGGGGGAGTGAAGCTTTCTTT
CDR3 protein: CSVEWGSEAFF

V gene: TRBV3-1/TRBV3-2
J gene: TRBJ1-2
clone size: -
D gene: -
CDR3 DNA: TGTGCCAGCAGCCAAGTGAGGGGGGAGATGGGTGGCTACACCTTC
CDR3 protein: CASSQVRGEMGGYTF

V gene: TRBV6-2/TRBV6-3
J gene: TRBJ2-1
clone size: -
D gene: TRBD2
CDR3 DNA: TGTGCCAGCAGTTACTCGCAGCGGGGGGGCGATGAGCAGTTCTTC
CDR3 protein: CASSYSQRGGDEQFF

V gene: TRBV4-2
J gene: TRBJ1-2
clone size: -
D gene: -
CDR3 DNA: TGTGCCAGCAGCCAGGAACCGGGACCACGGGACTACACCTTC
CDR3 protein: CASSQEPGPRDYTF

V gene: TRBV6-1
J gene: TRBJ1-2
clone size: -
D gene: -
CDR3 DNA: TGTGCCAGCAGTGAGGACCGTCTGGGCTACACCTTC
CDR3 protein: CASSEDRLGYTF

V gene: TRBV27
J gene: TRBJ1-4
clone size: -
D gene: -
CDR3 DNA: TGTGCCAGCAGTTTAAGGGGGGGCGCTTGGAATGAAAAACTGTTTTTT
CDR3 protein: CASSLRGGAWNEKLFF

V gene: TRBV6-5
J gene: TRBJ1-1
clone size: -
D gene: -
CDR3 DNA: TGTGCCAGCAGTAAGAATAAACGCAAGGGGCCTGAAGCTTTCTTT
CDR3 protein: CASSKNKRKGPEAFF

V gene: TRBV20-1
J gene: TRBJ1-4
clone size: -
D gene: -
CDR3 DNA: TGCAGTGCTAGTTTTTGGGGGAATGAAAAACTGTTTTTT
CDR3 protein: CSASFWGNEKLFF

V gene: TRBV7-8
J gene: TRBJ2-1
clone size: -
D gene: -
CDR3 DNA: TGTGCCAGCAGCCCCCGCGGTTCGTCCGACCAGTTCTTC
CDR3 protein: CASSPRGSSDQFF

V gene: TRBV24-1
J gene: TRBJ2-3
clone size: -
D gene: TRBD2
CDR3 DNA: TGTGCCACCAGTGACCCAAGCGGGGGGCGAAATACGCAGTATTTT
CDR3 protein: CATSDPSGGRNTQYF

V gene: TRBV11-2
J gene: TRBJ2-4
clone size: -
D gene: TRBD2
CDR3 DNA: TGTGCCAGCAGCTTAGGACTAGCGGGAAACATTCAGTACTTC
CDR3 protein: CASSLGLAGNIQYF

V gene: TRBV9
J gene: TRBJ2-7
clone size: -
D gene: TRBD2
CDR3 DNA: TGTGCCAGCAGCGTAGGCCCGCAAATAGGACTAGCGGGAACCTACGAGCAGTACTTC
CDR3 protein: CASSVGPQIGLAGTYEQYF

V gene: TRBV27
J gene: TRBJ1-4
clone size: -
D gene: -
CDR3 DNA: TGTGCCAGCAGTTTCCGGGACAACGAAAAACTGTTTTTT
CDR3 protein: CASSFRDNEKLFF

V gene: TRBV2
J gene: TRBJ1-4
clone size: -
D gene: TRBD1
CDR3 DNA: TGTGCCAGCAACGGACAGGGGGCTAGTTACGCTAATGAAAAACTGTTTTTT
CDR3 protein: CASNGQGASYANEKLFF

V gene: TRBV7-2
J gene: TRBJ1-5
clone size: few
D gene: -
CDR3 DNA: TGTGCCAGCAGCCCGAGTAGCAATCAGCCCCAGCATTTT
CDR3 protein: CASSPSSNQPQHF

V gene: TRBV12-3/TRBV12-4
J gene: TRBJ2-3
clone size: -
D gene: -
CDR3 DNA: TGTGCCAGCAGTCTACAGATCACAGATACGCAGTATTTT
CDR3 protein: CASSLQITDTQYF

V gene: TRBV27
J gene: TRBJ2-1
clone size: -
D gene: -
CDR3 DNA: TGTGCCAGCAGTACCCGGGATAGTCGCTCCTACAATGAGCAGTTCTTC
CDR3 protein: CASSTRDSRSYNEQFF

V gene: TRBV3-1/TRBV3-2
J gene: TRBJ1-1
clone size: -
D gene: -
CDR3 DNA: TGTGCCAGCAGCCAAGAGGGTGGCAGTAGAGCTTTCTTT
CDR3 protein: CASSQEGGSRAFF

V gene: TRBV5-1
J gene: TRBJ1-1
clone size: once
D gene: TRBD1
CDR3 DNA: TGCGCCAGCAGGTTCGACAGGGACAACACTGAAGCTTTCTTT
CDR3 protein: CASRFDRDNTEAFF

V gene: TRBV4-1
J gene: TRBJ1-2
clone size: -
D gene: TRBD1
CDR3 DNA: TGCGCCAGCAGCTGGGGACAGGGCTATGGCTACACCTTC
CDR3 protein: CASSWGQGYGYTF

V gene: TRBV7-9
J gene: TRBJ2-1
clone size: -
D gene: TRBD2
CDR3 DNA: TGTGCCAGCAGCCGCCCATGGACTAGGATGCTTGAGCAGTTCTTC
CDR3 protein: CASSRPWTRMLEQFF

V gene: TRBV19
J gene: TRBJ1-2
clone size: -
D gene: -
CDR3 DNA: TGTGCCAGTAGTGGGATCATGGGGGATGACTATGGCTACACCTTC
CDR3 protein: CASSGIMGDDYGYTF

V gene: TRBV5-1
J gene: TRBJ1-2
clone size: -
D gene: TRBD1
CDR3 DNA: TGCGCCAGCAGCCCGATGGGGGACAGGGCTGGCTACACCTTC
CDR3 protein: CASSPMGDRAGYTF

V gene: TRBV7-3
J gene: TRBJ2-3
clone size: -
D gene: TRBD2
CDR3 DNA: TGTGCCAGCAGCTTACGAGCGGGAGAAGAGACGCAGTATTTT
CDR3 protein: CASSLRAGEETQYF

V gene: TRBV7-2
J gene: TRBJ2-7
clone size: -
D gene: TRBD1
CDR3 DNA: TGTGCCAGCAGCTTATCCGGGACAGGGGGATACGAGCAGTACTTC
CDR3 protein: CASSLSGTGGYEQYF

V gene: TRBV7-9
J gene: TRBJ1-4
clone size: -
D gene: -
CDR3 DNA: TGTGCCAGCAGCTTGGTCGTTGAAAAACTGTTTTTT
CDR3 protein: CASSLVVEKLFF

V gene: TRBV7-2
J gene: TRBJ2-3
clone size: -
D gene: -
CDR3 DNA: TGTGCCAGCAGCCCGGACAGATACACAGATACGCAGTATTTT
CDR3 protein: CASSPDRYTDTQYF

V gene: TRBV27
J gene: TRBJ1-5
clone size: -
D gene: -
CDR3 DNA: TGTGCCAGCAGTTTTTACCACGGCCCCAATCAGCCCCAGCATTTT
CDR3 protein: CASSFYHGPNQPQHF

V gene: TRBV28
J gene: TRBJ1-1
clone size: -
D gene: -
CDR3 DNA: TGTGCCAGCAGTTTATTCAGCGGGGAAGCTTTCTTT
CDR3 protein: CASSLFSGEAFF

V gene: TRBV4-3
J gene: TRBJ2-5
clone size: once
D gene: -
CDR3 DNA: TGCGCCAGCAGCCAAGATTGGGCGACCGGGATAGAGACCCAGTACTTC
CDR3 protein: CASSQDWATGIETQYF